The present entry profiles one TCR beta chain with its context. This clonotype was counted a single time. The antigen it recognizes is unknown. Nothing much larger sits one base from this clone, and base qualities are not available. A single read makes a weak case. Between the V and J ends, shortened by 0 bases and 0 bases respectively, the junction contains 15 bases. The CDR3 runs 16 amino acids, cysteine and phenylalanine included. Only CDR3 DNA is held: 48 bases, read in frame from base 1. Based on the germline V gene (reference sequence), the CDR1 and CDR2 sequences are DFQATT and SNEGSKA. This entry belongs to a study of T cell repertoires in cytomegalovirus infection (dated by TCRdb to the late 2010s). For the wider study: Peptide stimulations targeted recently identified HLA-C-restricted CMV epitopes, whose presentation resists viral immunomodulation, together with well-studied HLA-B-restricted epitopes. Donor HLA type was relevant to the analysis, because carriage of CMV infection together with the matching HLA type was indicated by public TCR beta signatures. Summary of the overall study and its limitations: The ex vivo response was dominated by HLA-C-restricted CMV-specific TCR beta clonotypes, which also provided the single most frequent clonotype in two of eight donors. In both this cohort and an independent cohort of a few hundred donors, the cumulative frequency of public TCR beta family members distinguished carriers of CMV infection plus the relevant HLA type.

This sample was sequenced with an Illumina HiSeq 1500. The public sequencing data were trimmed at Q25 with fastp and processed into clonotypes with MiXCR by TCRdb, which kept only in-frame beta chains. A single entry per CDR3 protein holds the most common genes and DNA from its merged rows. The sample yields some 500,000 distinct CDR3 sequences; about 33% were counted once. The ten largest clones capture roughly a sixth of the sample. Per the publication, the treatment or condition label means: in vitro stimulation with specific CMV peptide epitopes to enrich CMV-specific T cells. Recombination connected TRBV20-1 to TRBJ2-7; the D region possibly corresponds to TRBD2 (6 bases align). The receptor's source is a human donor in good health (CMV status not recorded). Some clones in this sample may be carry-over from other donors' samples. The source material was cultured PBMCs, sampled from culture after CMV antigen stimulation. The CDR3 reads as follows: CSARDWRGASSYEQYF. The nucleotide sequence is given as TGCAGTGCTAGAGATTGGCGGGGAGCGAGCTCCTACGAGCAGTACTTC.